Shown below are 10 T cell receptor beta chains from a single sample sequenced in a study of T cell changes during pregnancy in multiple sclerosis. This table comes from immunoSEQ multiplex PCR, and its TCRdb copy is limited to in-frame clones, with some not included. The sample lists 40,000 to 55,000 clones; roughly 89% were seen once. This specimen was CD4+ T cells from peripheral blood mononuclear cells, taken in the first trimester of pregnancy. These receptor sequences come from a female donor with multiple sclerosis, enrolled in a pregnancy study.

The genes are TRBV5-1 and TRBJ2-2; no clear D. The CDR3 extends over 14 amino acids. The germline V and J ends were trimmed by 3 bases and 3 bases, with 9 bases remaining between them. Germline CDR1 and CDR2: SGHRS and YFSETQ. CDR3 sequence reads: CASSSTPDTGELFF. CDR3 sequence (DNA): TGCGCCAGCAGCTCCACCCCGGACACCGGGGAGCTGTTTTTT. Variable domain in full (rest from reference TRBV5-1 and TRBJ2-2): KAGVTQTPRYLIKTRGQQVTLSCSPISGHRSVSWYQQTPGQGLQFLFEYFSETQRNKGNFPGRFSGRQFSNSRSEMNVSTLELGDSALYLCASSSTPDTGELFFGEGSRLTVL.

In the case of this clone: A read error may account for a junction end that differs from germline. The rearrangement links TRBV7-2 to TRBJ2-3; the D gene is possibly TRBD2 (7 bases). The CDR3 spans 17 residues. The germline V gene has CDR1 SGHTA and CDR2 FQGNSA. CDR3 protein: CASSVAFGGGQLDTQYF. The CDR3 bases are TGTGCCAGCAGCGTAGCGTTTGGGGGGGGGCAGTTGGATACGCAGTATTTT. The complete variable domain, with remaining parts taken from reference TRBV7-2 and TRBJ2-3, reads GAGVSQSPSNKVTEKGKDVELRCDPISGHTALYWYRQSLGQGLEFLIYFQGNSAPDKSGLPSDRFSAERTGGSVSTLTIQRTQQEDSAVYLCASSVAFGGGQLDTQYFGPGTRLTVL.

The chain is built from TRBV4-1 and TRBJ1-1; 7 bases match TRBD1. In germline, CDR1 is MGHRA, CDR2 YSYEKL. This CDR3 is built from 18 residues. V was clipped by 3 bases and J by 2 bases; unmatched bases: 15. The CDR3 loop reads CASSQDYRGARSNTEAFF. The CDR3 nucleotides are TGCGCCAGCAGCCAGGATTACAGGGGCGCCCGCAGTAACACTGAAGCTTTCTTT.

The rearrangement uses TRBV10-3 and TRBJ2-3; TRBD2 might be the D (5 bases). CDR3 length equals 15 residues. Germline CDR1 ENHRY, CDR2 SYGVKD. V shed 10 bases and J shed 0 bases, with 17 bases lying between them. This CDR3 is CATLTRMTSTDTQYF. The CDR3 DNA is TGTGCCACCCTTACTAGGATGACTAGCACAGATACGCAGTATTTT.

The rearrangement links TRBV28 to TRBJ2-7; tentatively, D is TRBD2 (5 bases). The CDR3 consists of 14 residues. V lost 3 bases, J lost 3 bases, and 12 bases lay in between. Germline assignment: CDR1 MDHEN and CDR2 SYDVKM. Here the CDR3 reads CASSFADRGYEQYF. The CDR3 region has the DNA TGTGCCAGCAGTTTCGCCGATCGGGGCTACGAGCAGTACTTC. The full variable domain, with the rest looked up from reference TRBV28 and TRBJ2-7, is DVKVTQSSRYLVKRTGEKVFLECVQDMDHENMFWYRQDPGLGLRLIYFSYDVKMKEKGDIPEGYSVSREKKERFSLILESASTNQTSMYLCASSFADRGYEQYFGPGTRLTVT.

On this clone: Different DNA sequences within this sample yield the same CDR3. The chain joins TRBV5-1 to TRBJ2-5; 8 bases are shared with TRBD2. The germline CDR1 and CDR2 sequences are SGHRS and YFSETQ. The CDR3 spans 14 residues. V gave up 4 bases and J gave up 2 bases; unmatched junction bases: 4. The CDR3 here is CASSLTSGQETQYF. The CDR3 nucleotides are TGCGCCAGCAGCCTTACTAGCGGTCAAGAGACCCAGTACTTC.

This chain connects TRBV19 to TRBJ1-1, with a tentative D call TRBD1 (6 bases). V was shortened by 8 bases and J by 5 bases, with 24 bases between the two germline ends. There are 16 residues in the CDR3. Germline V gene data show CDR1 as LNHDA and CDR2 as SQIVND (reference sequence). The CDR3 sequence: CASFRKGARGKTEAFF. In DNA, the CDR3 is TGTGCCAGTTTCAGGAAAGGGGCCAGGGGTAAGACTGAAGCTTTCTTT.

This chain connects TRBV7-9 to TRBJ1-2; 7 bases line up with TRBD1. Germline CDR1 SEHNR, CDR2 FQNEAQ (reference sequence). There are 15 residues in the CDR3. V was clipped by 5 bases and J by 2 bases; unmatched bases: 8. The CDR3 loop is CASSAQTGPNYGYTF. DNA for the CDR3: TGTGCCAGCAGCGCCCAGACAGGGCCGAACTATGGCTACACCTTC.

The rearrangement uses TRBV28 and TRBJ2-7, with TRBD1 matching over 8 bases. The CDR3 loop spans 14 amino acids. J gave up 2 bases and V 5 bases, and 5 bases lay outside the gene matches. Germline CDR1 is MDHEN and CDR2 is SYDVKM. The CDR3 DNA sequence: TGTGCCAGCAGTCGACAGGGGTCTACCTACGAGCAGTACTTC. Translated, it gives CASSRQGSTYEQYF.

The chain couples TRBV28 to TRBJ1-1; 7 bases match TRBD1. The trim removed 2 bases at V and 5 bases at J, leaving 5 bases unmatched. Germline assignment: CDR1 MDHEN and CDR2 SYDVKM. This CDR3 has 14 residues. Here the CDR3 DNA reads TGTGCCAGCAGTTTAGGAGGGGGCGGGACTGAAGCTTTCTTT. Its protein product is CASSLGGGGTEAFF.